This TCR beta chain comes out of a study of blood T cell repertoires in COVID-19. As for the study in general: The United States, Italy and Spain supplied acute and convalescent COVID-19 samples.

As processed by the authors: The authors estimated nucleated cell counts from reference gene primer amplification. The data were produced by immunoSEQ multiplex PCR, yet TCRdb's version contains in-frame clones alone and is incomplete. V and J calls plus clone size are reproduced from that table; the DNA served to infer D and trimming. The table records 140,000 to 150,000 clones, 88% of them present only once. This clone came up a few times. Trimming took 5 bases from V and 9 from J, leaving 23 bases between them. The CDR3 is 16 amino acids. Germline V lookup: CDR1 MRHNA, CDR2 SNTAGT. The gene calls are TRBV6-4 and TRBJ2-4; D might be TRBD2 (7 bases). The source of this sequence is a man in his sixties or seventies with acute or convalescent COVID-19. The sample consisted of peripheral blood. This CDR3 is CASSPPGGAKVSIQYF. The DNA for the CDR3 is TGTGCCAGCAGTCCCCCTGGGGGGGCTAAGGTAAGCATTCAGTACTTC.